Described below is a single TCR beta chain sequence and its context. The antigen remains undetermined. The junction departs from germline at one end; a sequencing error may be responsible. The CDR3 contains 13 residues. TCRbeta libraries were built with three rounds of nested PCR, modified from ARM-PCR. TCRdb re-derived calls from the multiplex PCR reads in MiXCR, one entry per CDR3 protein. This sample carries 98,000 or so distinct CDR3 sequences, 75% to 85% of them seen once, and the ten largest clones take more than 30%. This specimen comes from a study of tumor and adjacent non-tumor tissue in lung cancer. The overall study: Patients comprised about a dozen adenocarcinoma, a couple of squamous cell carcinoma and 1 small cell lung cancer. Points from the study as a whole: Higher tumor TCR diversity was associated with shorter survival.

This sample's RNA came from whole unsorted tissue. The normal lung tissue was taken more than 3 cm from the tumor edge. Newly diagnosed lung cancer patients had thoracic surgery in China, August–late 2014, without prior chemotherapy. The chain carries TRBV12-3 or TRBV12-4 and TRBJ1-3, with D possibly matching TRBD1 (5 bases). This receptor was identified in a man in his 60s with small cell lung cancer. Material for sequencing was distant non-tumor lung tissue. The CDR3 sequence is CASSIGEAGTIYF. CDR3 DNA: TGTGCTAGCAGTATAGGGGAGGCTGGCACCATATATTTT.